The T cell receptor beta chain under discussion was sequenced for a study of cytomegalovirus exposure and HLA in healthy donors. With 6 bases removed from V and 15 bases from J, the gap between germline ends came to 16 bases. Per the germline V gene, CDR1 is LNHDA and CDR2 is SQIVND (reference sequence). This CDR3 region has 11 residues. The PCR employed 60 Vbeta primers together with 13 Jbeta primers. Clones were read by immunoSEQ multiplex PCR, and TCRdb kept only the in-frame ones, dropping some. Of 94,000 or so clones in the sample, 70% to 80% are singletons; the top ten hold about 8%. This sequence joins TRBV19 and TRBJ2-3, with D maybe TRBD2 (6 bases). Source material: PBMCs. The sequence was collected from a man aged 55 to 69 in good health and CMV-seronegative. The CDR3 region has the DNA TGTGCCAGTAGCTTCCGGGACTCCGCTTATTTT. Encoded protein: CASSFRDSAYF.